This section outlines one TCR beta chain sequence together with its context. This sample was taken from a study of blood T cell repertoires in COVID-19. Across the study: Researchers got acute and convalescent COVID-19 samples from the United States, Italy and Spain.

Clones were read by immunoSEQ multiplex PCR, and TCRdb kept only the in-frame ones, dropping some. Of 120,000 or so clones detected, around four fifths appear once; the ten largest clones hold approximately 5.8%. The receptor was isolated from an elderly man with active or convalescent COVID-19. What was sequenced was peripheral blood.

CDR3 in DNA: TGTGCCAGCAGGGGTGGGACAGCGACGTCCTACGAGCAGTACTTC. It translates to CASRGGTATSYEQYF. This chain links TRBV5-6 with TRBJ2-7, with TRBD1 matching over 7 bases. CDR1 is SGHDT and CDR2 is YYEEEE in the germline V gene. J was trimmed by 1 base and V by 5 bases; bases with no gene match: 9. This CDR3 has 15 residues.